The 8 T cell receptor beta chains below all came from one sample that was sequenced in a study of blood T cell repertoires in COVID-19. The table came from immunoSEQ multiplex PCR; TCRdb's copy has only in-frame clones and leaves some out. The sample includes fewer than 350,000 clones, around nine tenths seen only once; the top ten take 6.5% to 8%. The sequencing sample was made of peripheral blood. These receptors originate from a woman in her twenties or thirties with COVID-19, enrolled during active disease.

For the CDR3, the DNA is TGTGCCAGCAGCCAAGATCCCAGCGGACTGAGCTCCTACGAGCAGTACTTC. It yields the protein CASSQDPSGLSSYEQYF. The gene calls are TRBV3-1 (or the pseudogene TRBV3-2) and TRBJ2-7, with TRBD2 as a possible D gene (5 bases). CDR1 is LGHDT and CDR2 is YNNKEL in the germline V gene (reference sequence). Between the trimmed V and J ends, which lost 0 bases and 0 bases, there was a span of 15 bases. The CDR3 sequence is 17 residues long.

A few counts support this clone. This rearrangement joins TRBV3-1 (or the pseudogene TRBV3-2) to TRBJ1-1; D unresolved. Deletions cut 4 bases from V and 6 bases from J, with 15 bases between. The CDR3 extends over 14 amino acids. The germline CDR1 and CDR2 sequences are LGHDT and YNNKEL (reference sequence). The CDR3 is CASSLAHPGSEAFF. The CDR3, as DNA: TGTGCCAGCAGCCTTGCTCACCCGGGGTCTGAAGCTTTCTTT.

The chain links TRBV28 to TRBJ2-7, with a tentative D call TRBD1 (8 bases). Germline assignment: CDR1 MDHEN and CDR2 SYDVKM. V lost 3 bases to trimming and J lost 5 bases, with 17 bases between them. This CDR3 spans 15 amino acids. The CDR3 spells CASSFDRGREDEQYF. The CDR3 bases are TGTGCCAGCAGTTTTGACAGGGGCCGGGAGGACGAGCAGTACTTC.

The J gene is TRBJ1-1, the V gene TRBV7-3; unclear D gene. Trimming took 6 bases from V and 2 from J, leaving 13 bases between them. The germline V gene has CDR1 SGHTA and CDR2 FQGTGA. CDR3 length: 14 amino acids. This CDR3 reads CASSPSAANTEAFF. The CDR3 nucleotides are TGTGCCAGCAGTCCAAGCGCAGCCAACACTGAAGCTTTCTTT.

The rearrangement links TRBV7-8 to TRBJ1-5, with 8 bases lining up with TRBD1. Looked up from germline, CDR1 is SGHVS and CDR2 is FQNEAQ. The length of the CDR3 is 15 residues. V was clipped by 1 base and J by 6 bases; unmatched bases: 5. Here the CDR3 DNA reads TGTGCCAGCAGCTTAGGAGGGCAGGGGGCTCAGCCCCAGCATTTT. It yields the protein CASSLGGQGAQPQHF.

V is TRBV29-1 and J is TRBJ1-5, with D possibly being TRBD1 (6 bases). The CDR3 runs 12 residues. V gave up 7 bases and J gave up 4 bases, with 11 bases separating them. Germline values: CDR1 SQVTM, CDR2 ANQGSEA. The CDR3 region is CSAQGPNQPQHF. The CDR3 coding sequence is TGCAGCGCCCAGGGGCCTAATCAGCCCCAGCATTTT.

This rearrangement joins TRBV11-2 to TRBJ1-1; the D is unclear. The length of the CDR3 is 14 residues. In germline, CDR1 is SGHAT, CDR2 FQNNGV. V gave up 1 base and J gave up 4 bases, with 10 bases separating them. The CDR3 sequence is CASSLAEAGTEAFF. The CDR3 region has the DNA TGTGCCAGCAGCTTAGCTGAGGCGGGCACTGAAGCTTTCTTT.

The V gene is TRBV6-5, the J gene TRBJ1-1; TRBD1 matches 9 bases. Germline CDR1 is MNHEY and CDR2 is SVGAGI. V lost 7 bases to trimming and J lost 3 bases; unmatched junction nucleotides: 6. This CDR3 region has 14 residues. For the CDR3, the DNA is TGTGCCAGCATAAACAGGGGGCTTTACACTGAAGCTTTCTTT. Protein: CASINRGLYTEAFF.